Each of the 31 T cell receptor beta chains below was sequenced from the same sample in a study of resident and recirculating memory T cells in vitiligo. This table comes from immunoSEQ multiplex PCR, and its TCRdb copy is limited to in-frame clones, with some not included. The sample has fewer than 80,000 clones; roughly nine tenths are singletons. The sequenced sample was blood. The origin of the receptors is a male donor with vitiligo.

The DNA for the CDR3 is TGCAGCGGAGCTAGCGGAGCCTACGAGCAGTACTTC. Residues: CSGASGAYEQYF. The chain joins TRBV29-1 to TRBJ2-7, with 7 bases aligning to TRBD2. The germline gives CDR1 SQVTM, CDR2 ANQGSEA. After removal of 7 bases from V and 2 bases from J, the junction contained 5 bases not matched to a gene. This CDR3 region has 12 residues.

The rearrangement links TRBV27 to TRBJ2-6; TRBD2 agrees at 8 bases. V trimming: 6 bases; J trimming: 1 base; junction bases outside the gene matches: 17. Germline V lookup: CDR1 MNHEY, CDR2 SMNVEV (reference sequence). This CDR3 has 20 amino acids. CDR3 loop: CASSPLPWTSRLSGANVLTF. In nucleotides, the CDR3 is TGTGCCAGCAGCCCTCTCCCTTGGACTAGCCGACTATCTGGGGCCAACGTCCTGACTTTC.

The chain combines TRBV5-6 with TRBJ1-1; D not resolved. The germline V gene encodes CDR1 SGHDT and CDR2 YYEEEE. V lost 10 bases, J lost 1 base, and 20 bases lay in between. The CDR3 spans 15 residues. CDR3 DNA sequence: TGTGCCGTTAGCGGGATAGGGTCGGGGAACACTGAAGCTTTCTTT. It translates to CAVSGIGSGNTEAFF.

The chain carries TRBV9 and TRBJ2-3, with D perhaps matching TRBD1 (6 bases). Germline CDR1 and CDR2: SGDLS and YYNGEE. CDR3 size: 16 residues. Trimming shortened V by 4 bases and J by 0 bases, and 15 bases separated the two germline ends. The CDR3 is CASSPRGGSSTDTQYF. CDR3 bases: TGTGCCAGCAGCCCCAGGGGTGGGTCTAGCACAGATACGCAGTATTTT. Drawing the rest from reference TRBV9 and TRBJ2-3, the complete variable domain is DSGVTQTPKHLITATGQRVTLRCSPRSGDLSVYWYQQSLDQGLQFLIQYYNGEERAKGNILERFSAQQFPDLHSELNLSSLELGDSALYFCASSPRGGSSTDTQYFGPGTRLTVL.

This clone turned up a few times. The chain links TRBV27 to TRBJ2-7, with 14 positions matching TRBD2. This CDR3 is 13 amino acids long. Trimming took 10 bases from V and 4 from J; bases not matched to a gene: 3. Per the germline V gene, CDR1 is MNHEY and CDR2 is SMNVEV (reference sequence). The CDR3 DNA reads as TGTGCCACCGGACTAGCGGGGGGTTACGAGCAGTACTTC. This codes for CATGLAGGYEQYF.

The J gene is TRBJ2-3, the V gene TRBV5-6; 9 positions agree with TRBD2. Germline trimming cut 0 bases from V and 5 bases from J; bases unmatched to any gene: 7. Germline V lookup: CDR1 SGHDT, CDR2 YYEEEE. The CDR3 has 16 residues. The CDR3 sequence is CASSLEGGGARDTQYF. CDR3 DNA: TGTGCCAGCAGCTTGGAGGGCGGGGGGGCGAGAGATACGCAGTATTTT.

The V gene is TRBV27, the J gene TRBJ1-1; no clear D. Per germline, CDR1 MNHEY and CDR2 SMNVEV (reference sequence). Trimming stripped 0 bases from V and 1 base from J, with 15 bases between. This CDR3 has 17 amino acids. As DNA, the CDR3 is TGTGCCAGCAGTTTATCGTACGAGGGAGGCCCGAACACTGAAGCTTTCTTT. Translating gives CASSLSYEGGPNTEAFF.

The rearrangement uses TRBV6-1 and TRBJ1-1; no clear D gene. With 3 bases removed from V and 6 bases from J, the gap between germline ends came to 11 bases. Germline V lookup: CDR1 MNHNS, CDR2 SASEGT. This CDR3 comprises 13 residues. This CDR3 is CASSDTIVSEAFF. The CDR3 DNA is TGTGCCAGCAGTGATACTATCGTTTCTGAAGCTTTCTTT.

The J gene is TRBJ1-1, the V gene TRBV4-1; 8 positions match TRBD1. Germline lookup yields CDR1 MGHRA and CDR2 YSYEKL. The CDR3 is 13 amino acids. The V and J ends lost 5 bases and 5 bases, in that order; junction bases with no gene match: 4. The CDR3 nucleotides are TGCGCCAGCAGCGTACAGGGGGGGACTGAAGCTTTCTTT. It translates to CASSVQGGTEAFF.

The chain joins TRBV6-5 to TRBJ2-7; tentatively, D is TRBD2 (5 bases). CDR3 length: 14 residues. The germline V gene has CDR1 MNHEY and CDR2 SVGAGI. Trimming shortened V by 5 bases and J by 0 bases, and 11 bases separated the two germline ends. The CDR3 here is CASSRTLTSYEQYF. CDR3 coding DNA: TGTGCCAGCAGTCGGACTTTGACCTCCTACGAGCAGTACTTC.

V and J are TRBV19 and TRBJ2-1; 11 bases are a match to TRBD2. V dropped 6 bases and J dropped 7; count of bases not matched to a gene: 11. The CDR3 runs to 16 residues. Germline V gene data show CDR1 as LNHDA and CDR2 as SQIVND (reference sequence). The CDR3 reads CASRGSTSGVGNEQFF. The CDR3 DNA follows: TGTGCCAGTAGGGGCTCGACTAGCGGGGTAGGAAATGAGCAGTTCTTC.

This clone was seen once. The CDR3: CASSPRGIRAMNTEAFF. In nucleotides, the CDR3 is TGTGCCAGCTCACCACGGGGCATTCGGGCCATGAACACTGAAGCTTTCTTT. The chain combines TRBV18 with TRBJ1-1, with a possible D match to TRBD1 (5 bases). CDR3 size: 17 residues. V lost 1 base, J lost 0 bases, and 15 bases lay in between. The germline gives CDR1 KGHSH, CDR2 LQKENI.

In its sample, this clone was seen many times. The chain joins TRBV1 to TRBJ1-2; TRBD1 reflects the table's D call only, with no check against the DNA. TRBV1 is deemed a pseudogene. This CDR3 has 15 amino acids. The CDR3 is CTSSQGTGPNYGYTF. The DNA of the CDR3 is TGCACCAGCAGCCAAGGGACAGGGCCTAACTATGGCTACACCTTC.

The chain has TRBV27 and TRBJ1-5, with a weak D call TRBD1 (5 bases). Germline assignment: CDR1 MNHEY and CDR2 SMNVEV (reference sequence). The CDR3 consists of 16 residues. Trimming removed 6 bases from V and 3 bases from J, with 18 bases in between. The CDR3 DNA sequence: TGTGCCAGCAGGGGGAGGGGCGCTGGAAACAATCAGCCCCAGCATTTT. Amino acid sequence: CASRGRGAGNNQPQHF.

The V gene is TRBV7-2, the J gene TRBJ2-7, with TRBD1 matching 9 bases. CDR1 and CDR2 from the germline V gene are SGHTA and FQGNSA. This CDR3 is built from 16 residues. Germline trimming cut 0 bases from V and 3 bases from J; bases unmatched to any gene: 6. The CDR3 DNA reads as TGTGCCAGCAGCTTAGCGGGGACAGGGATTTTCTACGAGCAGTACTTC. It translates to CASSLAGTGIFYEQYF. The whole variable domain, filled in from reference TRBV7-2 and TRBJ2-7, reads GAGVSQSPSNKVTEKGKDVELRCDPISGHTALYWYRQSLGQGLEFLIYFQGNSAPDKSGLPSDRFSAERTGGSVSTLTIQRTQQEDSAVYLCASSLAGTGIFYEQYFGPGTRLTVT.

The rearrangement joins TRBV4-3 to TRBJ2-3; 9 bases agree with TRBD1. The trim removed 0 bases at V and 4 bases at J, leaving 5 bases unmatched. In germline, CDR1 is LGHNA, CDR2 YSLEER. The CDR3 contains 16 residues. CDR3 sequence reads: CASSQDSQGAADTQYF. As DNA, the CDR3 is TGCGCCAGCAGCCAAGATTCACAGGGGGCTGCAGATACGCAGTATTTT.

This clone was counted a single time. The J gene is TRBJ2-7, the V gene TRBV29-1; D may be TRBD1 (6 bases). Trimming shortened V by 8 bases and J by 7 bases, and 15 bases separated the two germline ends. CDR3 length: 11 amino acids. The germline V gene has CDR1 SQVTM and CDR2 ANQGSEA. The CDR3 sequence is CSSAVGGEQYF. The CDR3 nucleotides read TGCAGCTCAGCAGTAGGGGGAGAGCAGTACTTC.

The rearrangement uses TRBV11-2 and TRBJ2-7; 9 positions match TRBD1. The CDR3 runs 18 residues. V dropped 4 bases and J dropped 3; count of bases not matched to a gene: 16. Germline CDR1 is SGHAT and CDR2 is FQNNGV. CDR3 region: CASSSHGRQGVTLYEQYF. Written as DNA, the CDR3 is TGTGCCAGCAGCTCCCACGGACGACAGGGGGTAACACTCTACGAGCAGTACTTC.

The V gene is TRBV10-3, the J gene TRBJ2-7; 12 bases are shared with TRBD2. Losses at the gene ends were 6 bases for V and 6 bases for J; bases not matched to a gene: 6. The CDR3 totals 14 residues. Looked up from germline, CDR1 is ENHRY and CDR2 is SYGVKD. Here the CDR3 DNA reads TGTGCCATCAGGGCTAGCGGGGGGGAAAGCGAGCAGTACTTC. It encodes CAIRASGGESEQYF.

The chain employs TRBV28 and TRBJ1-5; 7 nucleotides match TRBD1. V was pared by 3 bases and J by 5 bases, with 7 bases of the junction left unmatched. Looked up from germline, CDR1 is MDHEN and CDR2 is SYDVKM. The CDR3 has 15 residues. CDR3 DNA sequence: TGTGCCAGCAGTTTTCTTCAGGGGGACTATCAGCCCCAGCATTTT. Translating it yields CASSFLQGDYQPQHF.

The count of this clone is one. The rearrangement joins TRBV4-3 to TRBJ2-7; 7 bases align to TRBD1. Trimming removed 4 bases from V and 0 bases from J; junction bases left unmatched: 6. CDR1 is LGHNA, CDR2 YSLEER, per germline. The CDR3 is 15 amino acids. CDR3 DNA sequence: TGCGCCAGCAGCCGTACGACAGGGAGCTCCTACGAGCAGTACTTC. It is translated as CASSRTTGSSYEQYF.

V usage is TRBV27 and J usage is TRBJ1-1; weak D call: TRBD1 (6 bases). CDR1 MNHEY and CDR2 SMNVEV come from the germline V gene (reference sequence). Trimming took off 5 bases at V and 0 bases at J, with 19 bases between the two ends. This CDR3 spans 17 amino acids. CDR3 coding DNA: TGTGCCAGCAGTCTACTTGCCGGGACATATTTGAACACTGAAGCTTTCTTT. It is translated as CASSLLAGTYLNTEAFF.

The rearrangement joins TRBV6-5 to TRBJ1-3; D is perhaps TRBD1 (5 bases). Deletions cut 4 bases from V and 4 bases from J, with 14 bases between. There are 15 residues in the CDR3. Per the germline V gene, CDR1 is MNHEY and CDR2 is SVGAGI. The CDR3 is CASSLGRVKGNTIYF. CDR3 nucleotides: TGTGCCAGCAGTTTAGGCAGGGTGAAAGGAAACACCATATATTTT.

The V call is TRBV6-5, the J call TRBJ2-1; 9 bases map to TRBD2. Germline V CDR1 and CDR2: MNHEY, SVGAGI. The CDR3 is 15 residues long. The junction had 9 bases not matched to a gene; V was cut back by 6 bases and J by 6 bases. DNA for the CDR3: TGTGCCAGCAGCCGCGGGGGGGCTTTGGGCAATGAGCAGTTCTTC. This sequence encodes CASSRGGALGNEQFF.

This sequence joins TRBV13 and TRBJ2-5, with a possible D match to TRBD1 (6 bases). Trimming stripped 5 bases from V and 1 base from J, with 17 bases between. The CDR3 runs to 16 residues. Germline CDR1 PRHDT, CDR2 FYEKMQ (reference sequence). CDR3 sequence reads: CASSVRQVNAQETQYF. In nucleotides, the CDR3 is TGTGCCAGCAGCGTACGACAGGTAAACGCCCAAGAGACCCAGTACTTC.

The rearrangement joins TRBV2 to TRBJ2-3; 8 bases agree with TRBD2. Germline V CDR1 and CDR2: SNHLY, FYNNEI. This CDR3 contains 14 residues. The trim removed 7 bases at V and 2 bases at J, leaving 5 bases unmatched. The CDR3, as DNA: TGTGCCAGCACCGAGCGGGGGATCACAGATACGCAGTATTTT. Translation gives CASTERGITDTQYF. The entire variable domain, with the rest obtained from reference TRBV2 and TRBJ2-3, is as follows: EPEVTQTPSHQVTQMGQEVILRCVPISNHLYFYWYRQILGQKVEFLVSFYNNEISEKSEIFDDQFSVERPDGSNFTLKIRSTKLEDSAMYFCASTERGITDTQYFGPGTRLTVL.

The chain couples TRBV6-5 to TRBJ1-5, with D maybe TRBD1 (6 bases). CDR1 and CDR2 (germline): MNHEY, SVGAGI. The germline V and J ends were trimmed by 7 bases and 6 bases, with 19 bases remaining between them. This CDR3 spans 15 amino acids. The CDR3: CASTSTSGESQPQHF. For the CDR3, the DNA is TGTGCCAGCACTTCAACTTCAGGGGAGAGTCAGCCCCAGCATTTT.

The rearrangement links TRBV13 to TRBJ1-1, with D hard to call. Trimming took 7 bases from V and 1 from J, leaving 7 bases between them. Germline V gives CDR1 PRHDT, CDR2 FYEKMQ (reference sequence). There are 12 residues in the CDR3. CDR3 sequence (DNA): TGTGCCAGCAAAAACAAGAACACTGAAGCTTTCTTT. As protein: CASKNKNTEAFF.

This chain connects TRBV5-1 to TRBJ1-1, with 9 bases fitting TRBD1. V lost 0 bases, J lost 3 bases, and 3 bases stayed unmatched. Germline CDR1 reads SGHRS; CDR2 reads YFSETQ. The CDR3 extends over 15 amino acids. The CDR3: CASSLGGTGHTEAFF. As DNA, the CDR3 is TGCGCCAGCAGCTTGGGTGGGACAGGGCACACTGAAGCTTTCTTT.

The J gene is TRBJ2-2, the V gene TRBV5-1, with 7 nucleotides matching TRBD2. The ends lost 0 bases at V and 2 bases at J; junction bases unmatched: 1. The germline CDR1 and CDR2 sequences are SGHRS and YFSETQ. The CDR3 sequence is 15 residues long. Here the CDR3 DNA reads TGCGCCAGCAGCTTGGGACTAGCTAACACCGGGGAGCTGTTTTTT. Amino acid sequence: CASSLGLANTGELFF.

The chain carries TRBV11-1 and TRBJ1-2; 7 nucleotides line up with TRBD1. The J segment lost 7 bases and the V segment lost 5 bases, leaving 10 bases of the junction unmatched. This CDR3 region has 14 residues. Germline values: CDR1 SGHAT, CDR2 FQDESV (reference sequence). Here the CDR3 DNA reads TGTGCCAGCAGCGACAGGGAGCACGGACGTGGCTACACCTTC. Amino acid sequence: CASSDREHGRGYTF.